The rows below give T cell receptor beta chains drawn from one sample of a study of blood T cell repertoires in COVID-19. Libraries were prepared by immunoSEQ multiplex PCR; TCRdb keeps only in-frame clonotypes and omits some of them. The sample consists of a few hundred thousand clones, 88% of them appearing once. The sequenced sample was PBMCs or T cells enriched from blood (not recorded which). The source of these receptors is a woman between 25 and 40 years old who had been exposed to COVID-19. Each CDR3 is given with its conserved first and last residue. D genes are given only for firm matches. A clone size is listed for some rows: how often the clone was seen (once, few, many), or a class if it is expanded.

TRBV28,.,TRBJ2-3,TRBD2,TGTGCCAGCAGACCTATAGCGGGAGGTGCAGATACGCAGTATTTT,CASRPIAGGADTQYF
TRBV19,.,TRBJ2-2,TRBD2,TGTGCCAGTAGACTGGGACTAGCGAACACCGGGGAGCTGTTTTTT,CASRLGLANTGELFF
TRBV28,.,TRBJ2-7,.,TGTGCCAGCAGTTTGCGTCTAGGGCAGTACTTC,CASSLRLGQYF
TRBV10-2,.,TRBJ2-2,TRBD2,TGCGCCAGAGGGACTAGCGCCACCGGTAACACCGGGGAGCTGTTTTTT,CARGTSATGNTGELFF
TRBV11-3,.,TRBJ2-7,.,TGTGCCAGCAGCTCCCGGGACAACCTCTACGAGCAGTACTTC,CASSSRDNLYEQYF
TRBV6-5,.,TRBJ2-3,.,TGTGCCACCCGGACAGACTCCACAGATACGCAGTATTTT,CATRTDSTDTQYF
TRBV7-9,.,TRBJ2-3,TRBD2,TGTGCCAGCAGCCCATCGACTAGCGGATACACAGATACGCAGTATTTT,CASSPSTSGYTDTQYF
TRBV7-8,.,TRBJ1-1,.,TGTGCCAGCAGCTCTCTGGGACACCAGTCCTGGGGAGCTTTCTTT,CASSSLGHQSWGAFF
TRBV28,.,TRBJ2-7,.,TGTGCCAGCAAAACGGGGGATTACGCGCAGTACTTC,CASKTGDYAQYF
TRBV18,.,TRBJ2-2,.,TGTGCCAGCTCACCCGTGTATGACAGGTCGAACACCGGGGAGCTGTTTTTT,CASSPVYDRSNTGELFF
TRBV27,.,TRBJ2-6,.,TGTGCCAGCAGTTTAGAGTATTCTGGGGCCAACGTCCTGACTTTC,CASSLEYSGANVLTF
TRBV27,.,TRBJ1-1,.,TGTGCCAGCAGTTTTCAGGGGTTGACCCAGGGCACTGAAGCTTTCTTT,CASSFQGLTQGTEAFF
TRBV3-1/TRBV3-2,.,TRBJ1-6,.,TGTGCCAGCAGAGACACGTATAATTCACCCCTCCACTTT,CASRDTYNSPLHF
TRBV2,once,TRBJ2-5,.,TGTGCCAGCAGCGGACAAAGGGGGGAGACCCAGTACTTC,CASSGQRGETQYF
TRBV21-1,.,TRBJ2-7,.,TGTGCCAGCAGTTACCGGGACAGGGTCTACGAGCAGTACTTC,CASSYRDRVYEQYF
TRBV7-6,.,TRBJ2-3,.,TGTGCCAGCAGCTTAGAACCAGATGGCACAGATACGCAGTATTTT,CASSLEPDGTDTQYF
TRBV11-3,.,TRBJ2-7,TRBD2,TGTGCCAGCAGCTTAGCCCTGACTAGCGGGAGGGCCGCTGGGTACGACGAGCAGTACTTC,CASSLALTSGRAAGYDEQYF
TRBV28,.,TRBJ1-1,.,TGTGCCAGCACTCGGGAAAAGACTGAAGCTTTCTTT,CASTREKTEAFF
TRBV25-1,.,TRBJ1-2,.,TGTGCCAGCAGTCCACCGGGACACTCAAACTATGGCTACACCTTC,CASSPPGHSNYGYTF
TRBV5-5,.,TRBJ2-3,TRBD2,TGTGCCAGCAGCTTGGGCCCTGGACTAGCGGGAGATACGCAGTATTTT,CASSLGPGLAGDTQYF
TRBV19,.,TRBJ1-1,.,TGTGCCACCCCCGGCACTGAAGCTTTCTTT,CATPGTEAFF
TRBV9,few,TRBJ2-1,.,TGTGCCAGCAGCCTGGCGGAAAGCTCCTACAATGAGCAGTTCTTC,CASSLAESSYNEQFF
TRBV28,.,TRBJ1-2,TRBD1,TGTGCCAGCAGTTTAACCGGACCTGCCGGGACAGGGTATGGCTACACCTTC,CASSLTGPAGTGYGYTF
TRBV13,once,TRBJ2-7,.,TGTGCCAGCTCCCCTGGTGACAGCTCCTACGAGCAGTACTTC,CASSPGDSSYEQYF
TRBV5-4,.,TRBJ2-6,TRBD1,TGTGCCAGCAGCGAACCGGGACAGGGCTTCTCTGGGGCCAACGTCCTGACTTTC,CASSEPGQGFSGANVLTF
TRBV3-1/TRBV3-2,.,TRBJ2-1,.,TGTGCCAGCAGCCAACTGGCGGGAAATGAGCAGTTCTTC,CASSQLAGNEQFF
TRBV7-9,.,TRBJ2-3,.,TGTGCCAGCAGCTCGGGGACAGATACGCAGTATTTT,CASSSGTDTQYF
TRBV2,.,TRBJ1-4,.,TGTGCCAGCACACTCTATAATGAAAAACTGTTTTTT,CASTLYNEKLFF
TRBV28,.,TRBJ1-4,TRBD1,TGTGCCAGCAGGCCAGGGGGCCCTGAAAAACTGTTTTTT,CASRPGGPEKLFF
TRBV19,.,TRBJ1-1,TRBD1,TGTGCCAGTACCGGAATCGACAGGGGCACTGAAGCTTTCTTT,CASTGIDRGTEAFF
TRBV7-9,.,TRBJ1-2,TRBD1,TGTGCCAGCAGCTTAGCCCCCAGGGGGCGATATGGCTACACCTTC,CASSLAPRGRYGYTF
TRBV29-1,.,TRBJ1-4,.,TGCAGCGTTGGCCCGGTGGATGAAAAACTGTTTTTT,CSVGPVDEKLFF
TRBV6-5,.,TRBJ2-7,.,TGTGCCAGCAGTAGTGCAGGGCGGCGGCCCTACGAGCAGTACTTC,CASSSAGRRPYEQYF
TRBV10-3,.,TRBJ1-5,TRBD1,TGTGCCATCAGTGACGTTCTAGGGACAGGGAAGGATCAGCCCCAGCATTTT,CAISDVLGTGKDQPQHF
TRBV5-4,.,TRBJ1-4,.,TGTGCCAGCAGCTTGGGGGTCGACAGCAGCGGGAATGAAAAACTGTTTTTT,CASSLGVDSSGNEKLFF
TRBV6-5,.,TRBJ2-2,.,.,CASILGTGDTGELFF
TRBV6-6,.,TRBJ2-5,.,TGTGCCAGCACCTCAGGCAGGCGCCAAGAGACCCAGTACTTC,CASTSGRRQETQYF
TRBV19,few,TRBJ2-2,.,TGTGCCAGTAGTATGGTTTCAGGAAGGTTCACCGGGGAGCTGTTTTTT,CASSMVSGRFTGELFF
TRBV7-3,.,TRBJ2-1,TRBD2,TGTGCCAGCAGCTTACTAGCGGGAGTTTCCAATGAGCAGTTCTTC,CASSLLAGVSNEQFF
TRBV5-6,.,TRBJ2-3,.,TGTGCCAGCAGCTTGGCCGGTGTAACAGATACGCAGTATTTT,CASSLAGVTDTQYF
TRBV18,.,TRBJ1-4,TRBD1,TGTGCCAGCTCGCCTGGGACAGAGAATGAAAAACTGTTTTTT,CASSPGTENEKLFF
TRBV12-5,few,TRBJ2-7,.,TGTGCTAGTGGTTTGACAGGGGGGGCCTACGAGCAGTACTTC,CASGLTGGAYEQYF
TRBV30,.,TRBJ1-2,.,TGTGCCTGGAGTGTAGGACTCTATGGCTACACCTTC,CAWSVGLYGYTF
TRBV2,once,TRBJ2-1,TRBD2,TGTGCCAGCAGCCCCAGTAGCGGGAGTCTGTATGAGCAGTTCTTC,CASSPSSGSLYEQFF
TRBV28,.,TRBJ1-4,.,TGTGCCAGCAGATACAGGGAAAAACTGTTTTTT,CASRYREKLFF